This T cell receptor beta chain originates from a study of blood T cell repertoires in COVID-19. At the level of the study: Samples taken during acute and convalescent COVID-19 were collected in the United States, Italy and Spain. PBMCs, B-cell-depleted T cells, or T cells provided the cDNA or gDNA that made up the material.

How the authors handled the data: Reference gene primer amplification yielded estimated nucleated cell counts. This table comes from immunoSEQ multiplex PCR, and its TCRdb copy is limited to in-frame clones, with some not included. The V and J calls and clone size come from that table; D and trimming were worked out from the DNA. The repertoire has roughly 51,000 clones, 90% of them found once; the top ten carry under 6.5%. The length of the CDR3 is 14 residues. CDR1 and CDR2 (germline): SGHKS, YYEKEE (reference sequence). V was cut by 1 base and J by 0 bases, with 4 bases left in between. What was sequenced was peripheral blood. This TCR was recovered from a man between 65 and 85 years old with acute or convalescent COVID-19. This chain joins TRBV5-5 and TRBJ2-2; D ambiguous. The CDR3 loop is CASSLPANTGELFF. The CDR3 DNA reads as TGTGCCAGCAGCTTGCCAGCGAACACCGGGGAGCTGTTTTTT. The full variable domain, completed using reference TRBV5-5 and TRBJ2-2, is DAGVTQSPTHLIKTRGQQVTLRCSPISGHKSVSWYQQVLGQGPQFIFQYYEKEERGRGNFPDRFSARQFPNYSSELNVNALLLGDSALYLCASSLPANTGELFFGEGSRLTVL.